The 5 T cell receptor beta chains below come from one sample, sequenced in a study of resident and recirculating memory T cells in vitiligo. TCRdb's table, derived via immunoSEQ multiplex PCR, lists solely in-frame clones and lacks some. Found here are tens of thousands of clones, 92% of them singletons; the top ten hold roughly 5%. The sample taken for sequencing was blood. Source of these receptors: a male donor with vitiligo.

J is TRBJ2-1 and V is TRBV19, with a weak D call TRBD2 (5 bases). V gave up 3 bases and J gave up 0 bases, with 9 bases separating them. The CDR3 is 15 residues long. In germline, CDR1 is LNHDA, CDR2 SQIVND (reference sequence). The CDR3 sequence is CASSIAGSSYNEQFF. DNA for the CDR3: TGTGCCAGTAGTATTGCTGGGAGCTCCTACAATGAGCAGTTCTTC.

The chain is built from TRBV15 and TRBJ2-7; 10 nucleotides line up with TRBD1. This CDR3 is built from 14 residues. The V gene's germline CDR1 is LNHNV and CDR2 YYDKDF (reference sequence). J lost 6 bases, V lost 3 bases, and 5 bases had no gene match. CDR3 sequence (DNA): TGTGCCACCAGCAGCCGGGACAGGGGTAGCGAGCAGTACTTC. It encodes CATSSRDRGSEQYF.

The V gene is TRBV30, the J gene TRBJ1-3, with 7 positions matching TRBD1. Trimming took 5 bases from V and 0 from J; bases not matched to a gene: 4. This CDR3 spans 14 amino acids. Per the germline V gene, CDR1 is GTSNPN and CDR2 is SVGIG (reference sequence). CDR3 coding DNA: TGTGCCTGGTCTAAGGGGGCCTCTGGAAACACCATATATTTT. Translated: CAWSKGASGNTIYF.

The table lists this clone with many counts. The chain carries TRBV19 and TRBJ2-5; TRBD2 aligns across 7 bases. Germline assignment: CDR1 LNHDA and CDR2 SQIVND (reference sequence). The CDR3 consists of 12 residues. With V trimmed by 9 bases and J by 5 bases, 6 bases remained unmatched. Written as DNA, the CDR3 is TGTGCCAGCAGACTAGCCGGCGAGACCCAGTACTTC. This sequence encodes CASRLAGETQYF.

This chain connects TRBV5-1 to TRBJ2-5, with D possibly TRBD2 on 7 matching bases. With the DNA end fitting TRBJ2-7 better, the J assignment may be wrong. This CDR3 is built from 15 residues. Germline V gives CDR1 SGHRS, CDR2 YFSETQ. CDR3 DNA sequence: TGCGCCAGCTCCTGGGGGGGCAGGAGGTCCTACGAGCAGTACTTC. It encodes CASSWGGRRSYEQYF.